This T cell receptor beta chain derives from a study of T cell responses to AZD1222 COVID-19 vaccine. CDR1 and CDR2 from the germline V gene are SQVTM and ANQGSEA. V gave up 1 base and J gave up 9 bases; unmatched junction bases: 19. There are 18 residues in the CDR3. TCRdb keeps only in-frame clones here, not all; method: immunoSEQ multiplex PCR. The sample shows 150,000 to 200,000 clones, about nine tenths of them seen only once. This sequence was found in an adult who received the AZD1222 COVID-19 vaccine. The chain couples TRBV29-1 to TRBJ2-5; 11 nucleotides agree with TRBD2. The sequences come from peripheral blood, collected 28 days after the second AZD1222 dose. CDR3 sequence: CSVEGAWASGGPPGAQYF. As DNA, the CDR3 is TGCAGCGTTGAAGGGGCGTGGGCTAGCGGGGGGCCACCCGGGGCCCAGTACTTC.